The sequence of this T cell receptor (beta chain) was determined in a study of shared clonotypes between healthy human individuals. Broader study findings: Investigators expected sequencing depth to affect clonotype sharing among donors.

The CDR3 loop spans 17 amino acids. The J segment lost 6 bases and the V segment lost 1 base, leaving 9 bases of the junction unmatched. The germline CDR1 and CDR2 sequences are LGHNA and YNFKEQ. Of note for this clone: Its antigen is as yet unknown.

Per the authors' pipeline: Quality scores were absent from the junction-only immunoSEQ sequences, so filtering differed. Some clones are missing from TCRdb's copy, which holds only in-frame ones; the method was immunoSEQ multiplex PCR. D and trimming come from the DNA, and the V and J calls and clone size come from that table. The sample lists around 750,000 clones, about 74% occurring once. This chain connects TRBV4-2 to TRBJ2-1, with 10 bases lining up with TRBD2. Sequenced input: memory CD4+ T cells sorted from blood. Subset reported: CD45RA-negative fraction. This clonotype was obtained from a woman aged 25-40 years in good health. This CDR3 is CASSQVSAGGPGNEQFF. The CDR3 DNA reads as TGTGCCAGCAGCCAAGTTTCAGCGGGAGGGCCTGGCAATGAGCAGTTCTTC.